This T cell receptor (beta chain) is drawn from a study of control samples from healthy donors and cancer patients. TCRdb keeps only in-frame clones here, not all; method: immunoSEQ multiplex PCR. The data contain about 180,000 clones, just over 90% of them singletons. CDR3 size: 12 residues. V was pared by 5 bases and J by 6 bases, with 6 bases of the junction left unmatched. Germline V gene sequence: CDR1 GTSNPN, CDR2 SVGIG (reference sequence). In this sample, this clone turned up once. The source material was blood. The J gene is TRBJ1-2, the V gene TRBV30; TRBD1 matches at 7 bases. The TCR comes from a man younger than 45 in good health. The CDR3 bases are TGTGCCTGGGCGGGACAGTATGATGGCTACACCTTC. This gives the protein CAWAGQYDGYTF.